The source of this T cell receptor beta chain is a study of cytomegalovirus exposure and HLA in healthy donors. This clone showed up just a few times. Its specificity is unknown. The CDR3 is made up of 16 amino acids. Deletions cut 6 bases from V and 2 bases from J, with 17 bases between. Germline CDR1 MNHNY, CDR2 SVGAGI (reference sequence). The study ran its PCR with 60 Vbeta and 13 Jbeta primers. Sequencing was performed with immunoSEQ multiplex PCR; in TCRdb, only in-frame clones are kept and a portion is missing. Of about 99,000 clones in the sample, approximately 80% are singletons; the top ten hold roughly 5.4%. The study, taken as a whole, reports: About 87% or about 30% of the time was how often most TCR beta V segments were productive, according to an earlier analysis. Among donors in an Asian-associated ancestry cluster, a later analysis reportedly found fewer N-insertions than the approximately 670-donor mean. Later analysis demonstrated an association between a missense DCLRE1C variant and TCR beta V- and J-gene trimming. The study recorded 160 or so TCR beta chains that were cytomegalovirus-associated.

The sequenced sample consisted of PBMCs. The chain couples TRBV6-6 to TRBJ1-3; possible D gene TRBD1, 5 bases. The origin of this receptor is a woman aged 18-30 years in good health and CMV-seropositive. CDR3 residues: CASSPTGPTTGNTIYF. Written as DNA, the CDR3 is TGTGCCAGCAGCCCCACAGGCCCAACTACTGGAAACACCATATATTTT.